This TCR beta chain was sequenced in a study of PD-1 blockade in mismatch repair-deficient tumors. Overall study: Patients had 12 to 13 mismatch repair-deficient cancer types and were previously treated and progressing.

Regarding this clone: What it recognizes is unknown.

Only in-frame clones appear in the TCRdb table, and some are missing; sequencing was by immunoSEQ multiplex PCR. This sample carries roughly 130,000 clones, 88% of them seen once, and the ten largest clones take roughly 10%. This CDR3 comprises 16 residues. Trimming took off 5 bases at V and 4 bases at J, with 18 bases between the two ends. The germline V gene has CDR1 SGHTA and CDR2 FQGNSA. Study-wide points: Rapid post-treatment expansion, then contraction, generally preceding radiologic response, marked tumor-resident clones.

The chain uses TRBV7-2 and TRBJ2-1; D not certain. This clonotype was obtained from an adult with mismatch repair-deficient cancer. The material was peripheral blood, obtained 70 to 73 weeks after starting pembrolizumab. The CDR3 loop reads CASSRFTNQRYNEQFF. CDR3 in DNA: TGTGCCAGCAGCCGCTTTACCAATCAAAGGTACAATGAGCAGTTCTTC. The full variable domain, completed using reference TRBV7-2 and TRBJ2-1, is GAGVSQSPSNKVTEKGKDVELRCDPISGHTALYWYRQSLGQGLEFLIYFQGNSAPDKSGLPSDRFSAERTGGSVSTLTIQRTQQEDSAVYLCASSRFTNQRYNEQFFGPGTRLTVL.